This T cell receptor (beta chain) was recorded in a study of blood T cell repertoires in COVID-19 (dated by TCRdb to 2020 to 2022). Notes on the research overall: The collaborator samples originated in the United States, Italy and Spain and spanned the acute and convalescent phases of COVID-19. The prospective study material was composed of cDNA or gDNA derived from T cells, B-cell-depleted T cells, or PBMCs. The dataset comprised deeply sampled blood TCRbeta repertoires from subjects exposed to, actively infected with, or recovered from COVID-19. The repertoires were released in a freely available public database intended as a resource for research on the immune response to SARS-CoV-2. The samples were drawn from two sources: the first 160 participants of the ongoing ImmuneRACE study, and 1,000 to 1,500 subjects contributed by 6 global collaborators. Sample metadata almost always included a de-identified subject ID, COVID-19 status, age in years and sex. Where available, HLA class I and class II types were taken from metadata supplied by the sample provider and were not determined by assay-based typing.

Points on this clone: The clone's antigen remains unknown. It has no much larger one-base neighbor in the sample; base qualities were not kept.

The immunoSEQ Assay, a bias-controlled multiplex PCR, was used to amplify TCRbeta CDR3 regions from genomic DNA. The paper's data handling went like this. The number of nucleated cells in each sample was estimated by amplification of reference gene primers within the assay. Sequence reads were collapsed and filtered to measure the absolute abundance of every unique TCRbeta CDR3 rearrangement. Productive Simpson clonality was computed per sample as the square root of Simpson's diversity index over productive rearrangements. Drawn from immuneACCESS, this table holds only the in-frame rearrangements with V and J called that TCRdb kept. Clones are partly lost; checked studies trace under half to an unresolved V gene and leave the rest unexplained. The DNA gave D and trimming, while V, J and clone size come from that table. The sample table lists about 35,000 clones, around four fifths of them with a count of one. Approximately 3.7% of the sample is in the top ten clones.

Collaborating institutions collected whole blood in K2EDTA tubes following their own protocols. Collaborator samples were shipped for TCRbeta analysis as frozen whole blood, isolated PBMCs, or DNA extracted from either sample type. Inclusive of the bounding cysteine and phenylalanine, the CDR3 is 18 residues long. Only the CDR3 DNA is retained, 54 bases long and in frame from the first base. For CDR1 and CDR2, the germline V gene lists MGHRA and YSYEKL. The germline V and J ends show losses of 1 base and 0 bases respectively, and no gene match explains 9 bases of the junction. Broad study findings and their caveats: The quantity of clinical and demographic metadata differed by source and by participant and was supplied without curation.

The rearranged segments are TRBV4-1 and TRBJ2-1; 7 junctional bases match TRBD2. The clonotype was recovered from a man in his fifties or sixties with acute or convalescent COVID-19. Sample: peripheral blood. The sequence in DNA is TGCGCCAGCAGCCAAGTACGTGGGCGGACTAGCTCCTACAATGAGCAGTTCTTC. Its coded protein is CASSQVRGRTSSYNEQFF.